These 20 T cell receptor beta chains share one sample of origin, sequenced in a study of blood T cell repertoires in COVID-19. TCRdb keeps only in-frame clones here, not all; method: immunoSEQ multiplex PCR. The table includes fewer than 45,000 clones, more than 75% detected once. Sequencing input: peripheral blood. Receptor source: a human donor in a cohort sampled during active COVID-19.

In DNA, the CDR3 is TGTGCCAGCAGCTTAGTTCAGGGACTTAATCAGCCCCAGCATTTT. Translated, it gives CASSLVQGLNQPQHF. The V and J genes are TRBV7-2 and TRBJ1-5; D possibly corresponds to TRBD1 (5 bases). Germline V CDR1 and CDR2: SGHTA, FQGNSA. V was trimmed by 1 base and J by 4 bases, leaving 11 bases between them. CDR3 length equals 15 residues.

The gene calls are TRBV7-9 and TRBJ2-5; D might be TRBD2 (6 bases). This CDR3 comprises 15 residues. Trimming took off 1 base at V and 4 bases at J, with 13 bases between the two ends. Germline V gene data show CDR1 as SEHNR and CDR2 as FQNEAQ (reference sequence). CDR3 DNA sequence: TGTGCCAGCAGCTTAGACGCGGGGCCCCGAGAGACCCAGTACTTC. It encodes CASSLDAGPRETQYF.

Written as DNA, the CDR3 is TGTGCCAGCATGGGAGGATTATTCAATCAGCCCCAGCATTTT. Its protein product is CASMGGLFNQPQHF. The V and J genes are TRBV6-5 and TRBJ1-5; the D is unclear. V was cut by 7 bases and J by 3 bases, with 13 bases left in between. The CDR3 has 14 residues. In germline, CDR1 is MNHEY, CDR2 SVGAGI.

The CDR3 loop is CASSLPGLAGYNEQFF. The CDR3 DNA is TGTGCCAGCAGTTTACCGGGACTAGCGGGGTACAATGAGCAGTTCTTC. The chain links TRBV2 to TRBJ2-1; 13 bases line up with TRBD2. Germline-derived CDR1 and CDR2 are SNHLY and FYNNEI. This CDR3 has 16 residues. Germline trimming cut 5 bases from V and 4 bases from J; bases unmatched to any gene: 5.

The chain joins TRBV27 to TRBJ2-7, with 9 positions matching TRBD2. The germline CDR1 and CDR2 sequences are MNHEY and SMNVEV (reference sequence). The CDR3 is 14 residues long. J lost 4 bases, V lost 5 bases, and 6 bases had no gene match. CDR3: CASSPGTSRYEQYF. For the CDR3, the DNA is TGTGCCAGCAGTCCCGGGACTAGCCGGTACGAGCAGTACTTC.

The chain combines TRBV5-1 with TRBJ2-3, with a possible D match to TRBD1 (7 bases). Trimming removed 0 bases at V and 10 bases at J, with 18 bases between. Germline lookup yields CDR1 SGHRS and CDR2 YFSETQ. CDR3 size: 15 residues. CDR3 nucleotide sequence: TGCGCCAGCAGCTTGGAAGGGGCCAGGGGGGAACCGCAGTATTTT. Amino acid sequence: CASSLEGARGEPQYF.

This clone was detected a few times. The V and J genes are TRBV3-1 (or the pseudogene TRBV3-2) and TRBJ2-3, with 10 nucleotides matching TRBD1. After removal of 1 base from V and 2 bases from J, the junction contained 3 bases not matched to a gene. This CDR3 contains 16 residues. Germline loops: CDR1 LGHDT, CDR2 YNNKEL (reference sequence). The CDR3 spells CASSQGTGGSTDTQYF. The CDR3, as DNA: TGTGCCAGCAGCCAAGGGACAGGGGGATCCACAGATACGCAGTATTTT.

V and J are TRBV9 and TRBJ1-4, with D perhaps matching TRBD1 (6 bases). Between the trimmed V and J ends, which lost 3 bases and 10 bases, there was a span of 13 bases. This CDR3 region has 13 residues. The germline V gene encodes CDR1 SGDLS and CDR2 YYNGEE. CDR3 protein: CASSAGGGGKLFF. The CDR3 DNA follows: TGTGCCAGCAGCGCCGGGGGGGGCGGAAAACTGTTTTTT.

The chain recombines TRBV4-2 with TRBJ2-1, with D maybe TRBD2 (6 bases). V dropped 5 bases and J dropped 2 bases, with 13 bases sitting between them. This CDR3 is built from 15 residues. Germline loops: CDR1 LGHNA, CDR2 YNFKEQ. CDR3 loop: CASSFALAPYNEQFF. The CDR3 DNA reads TGTGCCAGCAGCTTCGCGCTAGCGCCCTACAATGAGCAGTTCTTC.

This clone was seen only a few times. V and J are TRBV19 and TRBJ1-1; a weak D match, TRBD1 (6 bases). Trimming took 4 bases from V and 4 from J, leaving 10 bases between them. CDR3 length: 13 residues. Germline V gene lookup returns CDR1 LNHDA and CDR2 SQIVND (reference sequence). The DNA of the CDR3 is TGTGCCAGTAGTAACGAAGGGGGCACTGAAGCTTTCTTT. It is translated as CASSNEGGTEAFF.

This clone has a single count. V gene TRBV12-2 combines with J gene TRBJ2-7; TRBD1 is the table's D call, not checked against the DNA. TRBV12-2 constitutes a pseudogene. The CDR3 contains 13 residues. The CDR3 spells CASRLEDRNEQYF. The CDR3 DNA reads TGTGCAAGTCGCTTAGAGGACAGAAACGAGCAGTACTTC.

The chain recombines TRBV29-1 with TRBJ2-1; 9 bases fit TRBD1. The CDR3 has 13 amino acids. V shed 5 bases and J 4 bases; nucleotides not matched to a gene: 3. Looked up from germline, CDR1 is SQVTM and CDR2 is ANQGSEA. CDR3 sequence (DNA): TGCAGCGTTATGGACAGGGGATACAATGAGCAGTTCTTC. Protein sequence: CSVMDRGYNEQFF.

The rearrangement uses TRBV6-1 and TRBJ2-4, with 9 bases that match TRBD1. V was clipped by 4 bases and J by 0 bases; unmatched bases: 4. This CDR3 is built from 16 residues. In germline, CDR1 is MNHNS, CDR2 SASEGT. The CDR3 loop is CASSVNRGLAKNIQYF. Here the CDR3 DNA reads TGTGCCAGCAGTGTCAACAGGGGGCTAGCCAAAAACATTCAGTACTTC.

The gene calls are TRBV2 and TRBJ2-1; D uncertain. The germline V gene encodes CDR1 SNHLY and CDR2 FYNNEI. The CDR3 sequence is 15 residues long. Deletions cut 5 bases from V and 0 bases from J, with 11 bases between. CDR3 in amino acids: CASSTLRSSYNEQFF. The CDR3 coding sequence is TGTGCCAGCAGTACCCTACGGAGCTCCTACAATGAGCAGTTCTTC.

J is TRBJ2-7 and V is TRBV6-2 or TRBV6-3; D is possibly TRBD1 (6 bases). V was shortened by 6 bases and J by 4 bases, with 10 bases between the two germline ends. The CDR3 loop spans 12 amino acids. CDR1 and CDR2 from the germline V gene are MNHEY and SVGEGT. DNA for the CDR3: TGTGCCAGCAGCGTACAGGGATACGAGCAGTACTTC. It translates to CASSVQGYEQYF.

The chain links TRBV29-1 to TRBJ2-3; D is possibly TRBD1 (5 bases). The length of the CDR3 is 12 residues. V lost 5 bases to trimming and J lost 6 bases, with 12 bases between them. Germline V gene sequence: CDR1 SQVTM, CDR2 ANQGSEA. CDR3 residues: CSVPDTADTQYF. The CDR3 DNA follows: TGCAGCGTTCCGGACACCGCCGATACGCAGTATTTT.

The V and J genes are TRBV7-9 and TRBJ2-7; 8 nucleotides line up with TRBD2. With 3 bases clipped from V and 9 bases from J, the junction kept 4 bases outside the gene matches. The CDR3 consists of 12 residues. CDR1 SEHNR and CDR2 FQNEAQ come from the germline V gene (reference sequence). Here the CDR3 DNA reads TGTGCCAGCAGCTTCCCCCGGGGGGGGCAGTACTTC. Translated: CASSFPRGGQYF. Combining the CDR3 with reference TRBV7-9 and TRBJ2-7 gives the whole variable domain DTGVSQNPRHKITKRGQNVTFRCDPISEHNRLYWYRQTLGQGPEFLTYFQNEAQLEKSRLLSDRFSAERPKGSFSTLEIQRTEQGDSAMYLCASSFPRGGQYFGPGTRLTVT.

The V call is TRBV4-1, the J call TRBJ1-5; 10 bases are shared with TRBD1. Germline assignment: CDR1 MGHRA and CDR2 YSYEKL. The ends lost 4 bases at V and 6 bases at J; junction bases unmatched: 27. There are 22 residues in the CDR3. CDR3 bases: TGCGCCAGCAGCCGCCTTCCTAGAGCGACAGGGGGCGTTGTATTGGTACTTCAGCCCCAGCATTTT. It translates to CASSRLPRATGGVVLVLQPQHF.

The rearrangement joins TRBV9 to TRBJ2-1; 8 bases fit TRBD2. CDR1 is SGDLS, CDR2 YYNGEE, per germline. V shed 0 bases and J 6 bases; nucleotides not matched to a gene: 5. The CDR3 is 15 residues long. The CDR3 loop reads CASSVEGSGTNEQFF. The CDR3 coding sequence is TGTGCCAGCAGCGTAGAAGGTAGCGGGACCAATGAGCAGTTCTTC.

CDR3 DNA: TGTGCCAGCAGCCCCATGGGATTGAGGGTTGCTTTCTTT. Its protein is CASSPMGLRVAFF. The V and J genes are TRBV5-5 and TRBJ1-1; D is unresolved. The CDR3 covers 13 residues. Germline CDR1 reads SGHKS; CDR2 reads YYEKEE (reference sequence). V gave up 4 bases and J gave up 11 bases, with 18 bases separating them.